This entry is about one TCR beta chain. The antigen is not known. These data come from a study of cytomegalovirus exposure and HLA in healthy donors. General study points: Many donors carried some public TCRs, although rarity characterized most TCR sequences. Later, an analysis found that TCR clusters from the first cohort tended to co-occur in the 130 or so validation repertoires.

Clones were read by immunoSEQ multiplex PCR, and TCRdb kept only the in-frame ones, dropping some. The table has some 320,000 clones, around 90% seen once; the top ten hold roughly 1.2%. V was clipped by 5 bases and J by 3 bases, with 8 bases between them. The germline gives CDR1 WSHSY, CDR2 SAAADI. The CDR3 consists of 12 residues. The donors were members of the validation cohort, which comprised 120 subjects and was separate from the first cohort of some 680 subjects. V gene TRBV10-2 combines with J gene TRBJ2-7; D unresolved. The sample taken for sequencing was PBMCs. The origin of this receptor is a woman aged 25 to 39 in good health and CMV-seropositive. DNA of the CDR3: TGCGCCAGCAGTCTCACCTTCTACGAGCAGTACTTC. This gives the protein CASSLTFYEQYF.